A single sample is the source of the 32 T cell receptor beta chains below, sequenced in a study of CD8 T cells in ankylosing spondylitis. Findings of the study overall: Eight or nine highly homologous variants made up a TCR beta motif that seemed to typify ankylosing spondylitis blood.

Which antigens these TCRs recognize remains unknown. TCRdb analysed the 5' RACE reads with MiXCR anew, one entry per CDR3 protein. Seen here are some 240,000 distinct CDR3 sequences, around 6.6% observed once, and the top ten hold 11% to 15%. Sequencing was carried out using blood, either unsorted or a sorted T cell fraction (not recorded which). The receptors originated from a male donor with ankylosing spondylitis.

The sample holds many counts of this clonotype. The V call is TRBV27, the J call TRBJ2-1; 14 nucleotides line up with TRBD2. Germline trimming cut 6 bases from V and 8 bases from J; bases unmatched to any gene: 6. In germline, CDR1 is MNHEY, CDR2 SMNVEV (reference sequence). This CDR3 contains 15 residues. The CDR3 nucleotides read TGTGCCAGCAGGCCCGGGACTAGCGGGGGCTATGAGCAGTTCTTC. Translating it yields CASRPGTSGGYEQFF.

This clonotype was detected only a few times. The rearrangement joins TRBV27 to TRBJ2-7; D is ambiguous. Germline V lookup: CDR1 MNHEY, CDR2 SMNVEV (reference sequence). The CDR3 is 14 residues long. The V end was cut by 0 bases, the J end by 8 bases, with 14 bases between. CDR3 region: CASSLSKSRSKQYF. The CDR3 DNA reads TGTGCCAGCAGTTTATCGAAGTCCCGAAGCAAGCAGTACTTC.

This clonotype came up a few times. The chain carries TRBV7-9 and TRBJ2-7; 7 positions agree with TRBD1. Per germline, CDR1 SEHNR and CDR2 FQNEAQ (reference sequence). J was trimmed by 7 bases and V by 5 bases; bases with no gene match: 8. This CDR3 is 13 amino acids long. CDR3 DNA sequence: TGTGCCAGCAGCGTGGGGACAGCGGATGAGCAGTACTTC. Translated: CASSVGTADEQYF.

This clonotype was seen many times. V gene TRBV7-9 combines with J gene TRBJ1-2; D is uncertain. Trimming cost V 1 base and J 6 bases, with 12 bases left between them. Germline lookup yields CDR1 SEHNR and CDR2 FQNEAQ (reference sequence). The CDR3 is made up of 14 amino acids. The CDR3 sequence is CASSLGAAQDGYTF. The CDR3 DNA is TGTGCCAGCAGCTTAGGGGCAGCTCAGGATGGCTACACCTTC.

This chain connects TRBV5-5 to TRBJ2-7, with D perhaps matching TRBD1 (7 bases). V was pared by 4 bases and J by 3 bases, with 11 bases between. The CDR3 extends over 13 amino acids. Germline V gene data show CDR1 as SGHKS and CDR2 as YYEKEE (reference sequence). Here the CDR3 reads CASSGQGGYEQYF. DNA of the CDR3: TGTGCCAGCAGCGGTCAGGGGGGCTACGAGCAGTACTTC.

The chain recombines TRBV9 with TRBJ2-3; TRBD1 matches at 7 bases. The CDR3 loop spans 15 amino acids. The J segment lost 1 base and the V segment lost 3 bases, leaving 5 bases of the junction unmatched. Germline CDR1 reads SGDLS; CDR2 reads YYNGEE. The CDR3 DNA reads TGTGCCAGCAGCGGACGACAGGGAGGCACAGATACGCAGTATTTT. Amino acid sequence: CASSGRQGGTDTQYF.

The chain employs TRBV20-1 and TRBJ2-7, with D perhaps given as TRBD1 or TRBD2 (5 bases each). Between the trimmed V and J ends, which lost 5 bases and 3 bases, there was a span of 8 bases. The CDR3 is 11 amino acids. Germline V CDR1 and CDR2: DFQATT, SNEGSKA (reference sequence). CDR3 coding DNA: TGCAGTGCTTGGGGGAACTACGAGCAGTACTTC. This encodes CSAWGNYEQYF.

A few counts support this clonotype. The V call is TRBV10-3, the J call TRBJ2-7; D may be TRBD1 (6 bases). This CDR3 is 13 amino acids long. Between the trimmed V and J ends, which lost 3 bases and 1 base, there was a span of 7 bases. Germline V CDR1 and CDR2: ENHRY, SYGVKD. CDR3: CAISDQGSYEQYF. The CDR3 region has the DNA TGTGCCATCAGTGACCAGGGGTCCTACGAGCAGTACTTC.

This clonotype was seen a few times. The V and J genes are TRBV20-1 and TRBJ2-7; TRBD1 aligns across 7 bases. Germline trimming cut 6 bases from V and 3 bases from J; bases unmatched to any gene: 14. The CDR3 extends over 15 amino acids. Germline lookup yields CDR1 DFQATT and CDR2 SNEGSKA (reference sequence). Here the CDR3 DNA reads TGCAGTGCCAATAACCGGGACAGAGTCCGCTACGAGCAGTACTTC. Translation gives CSANNRDRVRYEQYF.

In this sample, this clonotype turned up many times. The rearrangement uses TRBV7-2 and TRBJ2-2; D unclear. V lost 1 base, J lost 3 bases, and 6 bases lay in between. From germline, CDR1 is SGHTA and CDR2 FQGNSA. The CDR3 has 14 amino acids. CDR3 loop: CASSLGADTGELFF. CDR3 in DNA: TGTGCCAGCAGCTTAGGGGCGGACACCGGGGAGCTGTTTTTT.

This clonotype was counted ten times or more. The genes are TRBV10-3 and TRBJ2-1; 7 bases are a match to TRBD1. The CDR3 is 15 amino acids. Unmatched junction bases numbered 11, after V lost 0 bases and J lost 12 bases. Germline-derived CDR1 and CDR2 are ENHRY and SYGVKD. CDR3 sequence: CAISESRQGEVWQFF. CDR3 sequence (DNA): TGTGCCATCAGTGAGTCGCGACAGGGAGAGGTTTGGCAGTTCTTC.

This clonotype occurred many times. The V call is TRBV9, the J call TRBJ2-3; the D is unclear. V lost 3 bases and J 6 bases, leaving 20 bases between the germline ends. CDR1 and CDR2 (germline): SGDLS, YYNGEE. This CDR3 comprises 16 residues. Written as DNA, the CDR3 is TGTGCCAGCAGCGCCGGACGAGGCCCCCCGGCCGATACGCAGTATTTT. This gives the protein CASSAGRGPPADTQYF.

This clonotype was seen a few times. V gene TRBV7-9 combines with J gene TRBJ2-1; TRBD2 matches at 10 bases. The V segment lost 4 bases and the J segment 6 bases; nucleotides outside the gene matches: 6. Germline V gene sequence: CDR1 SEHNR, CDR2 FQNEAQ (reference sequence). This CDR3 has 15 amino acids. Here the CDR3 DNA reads TGTGCCAGCAGCTCGAGCGGGGGGGCCTTCAATGAGCAGTTCTTC. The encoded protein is CASSSSGGAFNEQFF.

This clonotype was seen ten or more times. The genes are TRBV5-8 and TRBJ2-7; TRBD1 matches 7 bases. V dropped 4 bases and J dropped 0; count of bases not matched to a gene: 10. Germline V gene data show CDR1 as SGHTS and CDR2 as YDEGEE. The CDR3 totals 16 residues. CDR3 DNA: TGTGCCAGCAGCCCCCTAACAGGGGCACACTCCTACGAGCAGTACTTC. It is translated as CASSPLTGAHSYEQYF.

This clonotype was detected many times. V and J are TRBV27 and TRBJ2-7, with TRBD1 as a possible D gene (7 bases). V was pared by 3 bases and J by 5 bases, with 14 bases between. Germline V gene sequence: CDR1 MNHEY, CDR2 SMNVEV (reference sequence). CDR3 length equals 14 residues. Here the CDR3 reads CASSLARGVDEQYF. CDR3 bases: TGTGCCAGCAGTTTGGCCAGGGGGGTCGACGAGCAGTACTTC.

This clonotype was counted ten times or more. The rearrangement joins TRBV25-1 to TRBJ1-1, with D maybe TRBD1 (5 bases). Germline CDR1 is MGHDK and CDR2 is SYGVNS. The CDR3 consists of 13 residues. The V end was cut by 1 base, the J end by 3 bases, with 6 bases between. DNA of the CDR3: TGTGCCAGCAGTGAATGGGGGGACACTGAAGCTTTCTTT. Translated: CASSEWGDTEAFF.

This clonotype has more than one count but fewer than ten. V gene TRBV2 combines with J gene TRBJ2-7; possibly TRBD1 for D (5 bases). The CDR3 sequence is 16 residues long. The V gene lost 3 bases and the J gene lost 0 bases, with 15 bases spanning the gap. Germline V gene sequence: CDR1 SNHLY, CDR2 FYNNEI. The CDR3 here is CASSDPDTWVSYEQYF. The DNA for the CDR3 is TGTGCCAGCAGTGATCCGGACACTTGGGTCTCCTACGAGCAGTACTTC.

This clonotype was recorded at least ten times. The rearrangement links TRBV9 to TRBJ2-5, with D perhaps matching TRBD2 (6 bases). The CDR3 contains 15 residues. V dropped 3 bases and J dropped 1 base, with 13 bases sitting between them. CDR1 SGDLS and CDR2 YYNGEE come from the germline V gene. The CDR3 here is CASSAEPGLQETQYF. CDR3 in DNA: TGTGCCAGCAGCGCCGAGCCGGGACTCCAAGAGACCCAGTACTTC.

The CDR3 here is CASSLLSQGADTQYF. CDR3 coding DNA: TGTGCCAGCAGCTTACTGTCCCAAGGCGCAGATACGCAGTATTTT. This chain connects TRBV7-2 to TRBJ2-3; D is ambiguous. The length of the CDR3 is 15 residues. V lost 2 bases and J lost 4, with 13 bases in between. The germline CDR1 and CDR2 sequences are SGHTA and FQGNSA.

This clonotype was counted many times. CDR3: CASSLGQRVYEQYF. The CDR3 DNA reads TGTGCCAGCAGTTTAGGACAACGGGTCTACGAGCAGTACTTC. V and J are TRBV27 and TRBJ2-7, with D tentatively TRBD1 (5 bases). The CDR3 has 14 amino acids. V shed 2 bases and J shed 3 bases, with 11 bases lying between them. From germline, CDR1 is MNHEY and CDR2 SMNVEV (reference sequence).

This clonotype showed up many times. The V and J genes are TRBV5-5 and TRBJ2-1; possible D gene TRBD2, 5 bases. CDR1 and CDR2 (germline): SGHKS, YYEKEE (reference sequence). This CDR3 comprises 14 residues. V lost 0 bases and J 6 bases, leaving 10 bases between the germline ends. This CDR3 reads CASSLGVSGNEQFF. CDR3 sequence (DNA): TGTGCCAGCAGCTTGGGGGTCAGCGGCAATGAGCAGTTCTTC.

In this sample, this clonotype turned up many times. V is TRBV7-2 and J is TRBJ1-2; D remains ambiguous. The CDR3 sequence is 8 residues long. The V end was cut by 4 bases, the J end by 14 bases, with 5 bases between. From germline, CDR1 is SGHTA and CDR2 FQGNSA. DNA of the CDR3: TGTGCCAGCAGCTCGGATACCTTC. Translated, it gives CASSSDTF.

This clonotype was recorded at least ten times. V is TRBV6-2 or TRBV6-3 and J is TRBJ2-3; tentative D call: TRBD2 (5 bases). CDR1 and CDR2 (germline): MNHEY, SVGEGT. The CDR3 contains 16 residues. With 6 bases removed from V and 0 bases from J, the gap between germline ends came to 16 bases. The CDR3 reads CASSHTRLASTDTQYF. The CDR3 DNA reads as TGTGCCAGCAGCCACACTAGGCTAGCCAGCACAGATACGCAGTATTTT.

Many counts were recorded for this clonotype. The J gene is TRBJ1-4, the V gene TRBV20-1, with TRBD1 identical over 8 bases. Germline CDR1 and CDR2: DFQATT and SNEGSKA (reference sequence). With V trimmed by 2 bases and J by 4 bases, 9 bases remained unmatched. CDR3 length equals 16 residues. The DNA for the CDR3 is TGCAGTGCTAGAATCCCCTGGGACAGGAGTAATGAAAAACTGTTTTTT. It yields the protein CSARIPWDRSNEKLFF.

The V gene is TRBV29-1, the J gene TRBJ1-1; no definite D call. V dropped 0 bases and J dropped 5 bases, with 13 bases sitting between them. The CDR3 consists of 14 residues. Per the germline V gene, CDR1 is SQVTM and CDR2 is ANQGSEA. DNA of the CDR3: TGCAGCGTTGAAGAGAGCACCTTAGGGACTGAAGCTTTCTTT. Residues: CSVEESTLGTEAFF.

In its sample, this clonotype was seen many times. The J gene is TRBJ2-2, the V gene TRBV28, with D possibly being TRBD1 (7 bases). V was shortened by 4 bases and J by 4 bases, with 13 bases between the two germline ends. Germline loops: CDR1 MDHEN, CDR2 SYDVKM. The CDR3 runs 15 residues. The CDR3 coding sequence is TGTGCCAGCAGTTCCTACAGGGGAGGCACCGGGGAGCTGTTTTTT. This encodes CASSSYRGGTGELFF. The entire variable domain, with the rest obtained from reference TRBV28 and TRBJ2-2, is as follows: DVKVTQSSRYLVKRTGEKVFLECVQDMDHENMFWYRQDPGLGLRLIYFSYDVKMKEKGDIPEGYSVSREKKERFSLILESASTNQTSMYLCASSSYRGGTGELFFGEGSRLTVL.

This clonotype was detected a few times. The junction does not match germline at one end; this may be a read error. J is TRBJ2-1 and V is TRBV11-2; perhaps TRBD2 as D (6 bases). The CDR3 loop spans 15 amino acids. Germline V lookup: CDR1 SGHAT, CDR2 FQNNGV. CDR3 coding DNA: TGTGCCAGCAGCTTTGGATGGGACTCCTCCAATGAGCAGTTCTTC. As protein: CASSFGWDSSNEQFF.

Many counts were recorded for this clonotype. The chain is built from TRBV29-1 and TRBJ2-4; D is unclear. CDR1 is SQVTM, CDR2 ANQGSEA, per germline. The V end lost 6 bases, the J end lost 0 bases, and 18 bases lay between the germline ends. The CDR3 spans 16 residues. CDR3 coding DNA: TGCAGCGTCGAACTTTTCGACCTGTTAGCCAAAAACATTCAGTACTTC. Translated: CSVELFDLLAKNIQYF.

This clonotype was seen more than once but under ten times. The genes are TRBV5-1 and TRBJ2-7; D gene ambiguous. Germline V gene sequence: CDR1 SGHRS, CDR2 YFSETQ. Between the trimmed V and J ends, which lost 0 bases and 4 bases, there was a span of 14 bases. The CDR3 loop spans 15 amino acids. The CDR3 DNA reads TGCGCCAGCAGCTTGGAAAGCTCCTCTATATACGAGCAGTACTTC. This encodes CASSLESSSIYEQYF. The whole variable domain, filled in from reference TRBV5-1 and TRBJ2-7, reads KAGVTQTPRYLIKTRGQQVTLSCSPISGHRSVSWYQQTPGQGLQFLFEYFSETQRNKGNFPGRFSGRQFSNSRSEMNVSTLELGDSALYLCASSLESSSIYEQYFGPGTRLTVT.

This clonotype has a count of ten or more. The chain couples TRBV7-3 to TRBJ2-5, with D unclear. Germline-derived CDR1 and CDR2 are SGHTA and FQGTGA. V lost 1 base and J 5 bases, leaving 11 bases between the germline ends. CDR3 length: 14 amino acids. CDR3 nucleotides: TGTGCCAGCAGCTTAATGGGAAGTGGGGAGACCCAGTACTTC. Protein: CASSLMGSGETQYF.

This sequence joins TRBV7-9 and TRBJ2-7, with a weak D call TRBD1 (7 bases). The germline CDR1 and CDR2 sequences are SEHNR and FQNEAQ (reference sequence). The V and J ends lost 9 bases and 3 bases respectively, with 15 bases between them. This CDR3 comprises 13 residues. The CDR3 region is CARGGQGGYEQYF. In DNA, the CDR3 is TGTGCCAGGGGCGGTCAGGGGGGCTACGAGCAGTACTTC. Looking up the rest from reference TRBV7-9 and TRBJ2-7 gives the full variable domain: DTGVSQNPRHKITKRGQNVTFRCDPISEHNRLYWYRQTLGQGPEFLTYFQNEAQLEKSRLLSDRFSAERPKGSFSTLEIQRTEQGDSAMYLCARGGQGGYEQYFGPGTRLTVT.

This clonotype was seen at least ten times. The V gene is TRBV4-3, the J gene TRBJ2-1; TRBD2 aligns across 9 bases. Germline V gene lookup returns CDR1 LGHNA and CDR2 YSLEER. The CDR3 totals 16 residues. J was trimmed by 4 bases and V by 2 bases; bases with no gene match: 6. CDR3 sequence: CASSQTAGGIYNEQFF. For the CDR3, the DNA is TGCGCCAGCAGCCAAACAGCGGGGGGAATTTACAATGAGCAGTTCTTC.